This T cell receptor (beta chain) was profiled in a study of OX40 agonist ivuxolimab in advanced cancers. Notes on the research overall: Ivuxolimab, which targeted the costimulatory receptor OX40 (CD134), was an agonistic, fully human IgG2 monoclonal antibody. Intravenous ivuxolimab was administered to patients every 2 weeks at six dose levels: 0.01, 0.1, 0.3, 1.5, 3 and 10 mg/kg. Of the roughly 51 patients in dose escalation, some 20 had hepatocellular carcinoma, some 15 had melanoma, 9 had renal cell carcinoma and 9 had head and neck cancer. In the dose-escalation cohort, approximately 82% of patients were male, and the mean age was approximately 60 years with a range of about 20 to 90. Patients were allowed to have had prior anti-PD-1, anti-PD-L1 or anti-CTLA-4 therapy, and 40% of the dose-escalation patients had been treated with checkpoint inhibitors. Partial responses occurred in three dose-escalation patients, of whom one had hepatocellular carcinoma and two had cutaneous melanoma. Peripheral TCRbeta sequencing aimed to test whether ivuxolimab altered TCR sequence diversity and caused clonal T-cell expansion. The paper covers the monotherapy dose-escalation part of the phase I ivuxolimab trial, which included N of about 50 patients.

Worth noting for this clone: This clone's antigen is unknown. Per-base quality was not reported, and no clone a single base away is much larger than it.

Inclusive of the bounding cysteine and phenylalanine, the CDR3 is 14 residues long. Only the CDR3 part of the read is kept: 42 bases, read in frame from the first base. V is pared back by 0 bases and J by 8 bases, with 11 bases lying between the germline termini. CDR1 and CDR2 are read off the germline V gene as SGHRS and YFSETQ. The paper's findings and limits, for the study overall: The antigen specificity of the peripheral T cells that underwent clonal expansion was not determined. In the 0.1-3.0 mg/kg groups, partial responders had among the lowest normalized peripheral clonal expansion, particularly in CD8+ T cells. Clonal expansion of both CD4+ and CD8+ blood T cells was observed from baseline to week 6 at doses 0.1 to 3.0 mg/kg. Low levels of normalized T-cell clonal expansion were also seen in some nonresponding patients. After ivuxolimab, more expanded clones were found on average in CD8+ T cells than in CD4+ T cells.

Genomic DNA was extracted from sorted cells for sequencing of the TCRbeta CDR3 region. The immunoSEQ Assay was used for sequencing of TCRbeta CDR3 regions. Drawn from immuneACCESS, this table holds only the in-frame rearrangements with V and J called that TCRdb kept. Clones are partly lost; checked studies trace under half to an unresolved V gene and leave the rest unexplained. Within this sample are about 150,000 clones, with 90% of them counted one time only. Roughly 0.99% of the sample is in the top ten clones. The trial excluded patients who had a history of autoimmune disease or who were on systemic immunosuppression. Peripheral blood for TCR sequencing was collected from all dose cohorts at baseline, on cycle 4 day 1, and on cycle 7 day 1. Samples were obtained from an open-label, multicenter, first-in-human phase I dose-escalation trial of ivuxolimab. Adults with locally advanced or metastatic head and neck squamous cell, hepatocellular, melanoma or renal cell carcinoma were enrolled in the trial. Before TCR sequencing, CD4+ T cells and CD8+ T cells from peripheral blood were sorted into separate populations.

The rearrangement combines TRBV5-1 with TRBJ1-4, with a weak D call of TRBD1 (5 bases match). This sequence originates from an adult with an advanced solid tumor such as melanoma, head and neck, liver or kidney cancer. The sequenced sample was CD4+ or CD8+ T cells sorted from blood, obtained in a trial of the OX40 agonist ivuxolimab. The CDR3 reads as follows: CASSLVQGGEKLFF. At the DNA level, the sequence is TGCGCCAGCAGCTTGGTGCAGGGCGGGGAAAAACTGTTTTTT.